Ten or more counts support the clone carrying this TCR beta chain. The CDR3 regions of TCR beta were amplified from RNA transcripts. HTBI primers drove first-round RT-PCR of the TCR CDR3. TCRdb passed the multiplex PCR reads through MiXCR, listing each CDR3 protein once. The table records around 300,000 distinct CDR3 sequences, approximately 26% of them present only once. Exclusion of a patient resulted from uncontrolled infection, other autoimmune disease, pregnancy or lactation. The data were obtained in a study of T cells in Graves' hyperthyroidism and ophthalmopathy. From germline, CDR1 is MNHEY and CDR2 SVGEGT. The CDR3 is 12 amino acids. V was trimmed by 6 bases and J by 6 bases, leaving 9 bases between them.

Sequencing was performed on blood. The V gene is TRBV6-2 or TRBV6-3, the J gene TRBJ1-5; D call uncertain. This TCR came from a man aged 35-49 years with Graves' hyperthyroidism that later progressed to Graves' ophthalmopathy. CDR3 nucleotides: TGTGCCAGCAGACGAGGGAGTCAGCCCCAGCATTTT. The encoded protein is CASRRGSQPQHF.